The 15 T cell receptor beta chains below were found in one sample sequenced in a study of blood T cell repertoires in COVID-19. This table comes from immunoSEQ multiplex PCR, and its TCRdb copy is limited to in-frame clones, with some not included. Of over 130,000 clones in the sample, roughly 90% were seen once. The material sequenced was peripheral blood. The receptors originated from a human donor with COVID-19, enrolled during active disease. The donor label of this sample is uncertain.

CDR3 in DNA: TGTGCCAGTGATGACACCTCTGGGGCCAACGTCCTGACTTTC. It specifies CASDDTSGANVLTF. This sequence joins TRBV19 and TRBJ2-6, with D unresolved. The germline V gene encodes CDR1 LNHDA and CDR2 SQIVND (reference sequence). The CDR3 runs 14 residues. V was trimmed by 8 bases and J by 0 bases, leaving 8 bases between them.

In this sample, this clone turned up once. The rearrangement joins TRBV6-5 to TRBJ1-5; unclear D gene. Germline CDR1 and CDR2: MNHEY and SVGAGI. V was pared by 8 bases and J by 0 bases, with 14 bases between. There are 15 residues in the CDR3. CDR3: CASQPRSGSNQPQHF. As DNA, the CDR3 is TGTGCCAGCCAACCCCGCAGCGGTAGCAATCAGCCCCAGCATTTT.

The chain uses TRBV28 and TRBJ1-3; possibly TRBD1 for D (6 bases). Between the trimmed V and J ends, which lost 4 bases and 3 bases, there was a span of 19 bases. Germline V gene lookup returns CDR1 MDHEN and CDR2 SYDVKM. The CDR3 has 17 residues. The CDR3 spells CASSSRLPGGDGNTIYF. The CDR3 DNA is TGTGCCAGCAGTTCCCGCCTCCCGGGGGGCGATGGAAACACCATATATTTT.

The CDR3 DNA follows: TGTGCCAGCAGCCGCGATAACGGTTTATGGACTGAAGCTTTCTTT. It codes for CASSRDNGLWTEAFF. The rearrangement uses TRBV14 and TRBJ1-1; no clear D. Germline CDR1 and CDR2: SGHDN and FVKESK. The V gene lost 4 bases and the J gene lost 5 bases, with 17 bases spanning the gap. The CDR3 is 15 residues long.

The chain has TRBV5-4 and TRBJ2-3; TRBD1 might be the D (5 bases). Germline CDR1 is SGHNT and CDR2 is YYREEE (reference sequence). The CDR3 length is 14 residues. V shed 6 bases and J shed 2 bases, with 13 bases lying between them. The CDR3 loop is CASIVQGVTDTQYF. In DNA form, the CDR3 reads TGTGCCAGCATTGTGCAAGGGGTCACAGATACGCAGTATTTT. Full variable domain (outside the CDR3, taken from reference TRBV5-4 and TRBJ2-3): ETGVTQSPTHLIKTRGQQVTLRCSSQSGHNTVSWYQQALGQGPQFIFQYYREEENGRGNFPPRFSGLQFPNYSSELNVNALELDDSALYLCASIVQGVTDTQYFGPGTRLTVL.

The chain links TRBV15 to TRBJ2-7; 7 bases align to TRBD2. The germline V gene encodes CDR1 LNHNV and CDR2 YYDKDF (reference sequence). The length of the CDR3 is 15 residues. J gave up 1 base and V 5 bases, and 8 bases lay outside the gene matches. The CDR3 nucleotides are TGTGCCACCAGCTCCAGGCGGGGGTTTTCCTACGAGCAGTACTTC. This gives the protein CATSSRRGFSYEQYF. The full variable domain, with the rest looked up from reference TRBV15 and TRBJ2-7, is DAMVIQNPRYQVTQFGKPVTLSCSQTLNHNVMYWYQQKSSQAPKLLFHYYDKDFNNEADTPDNFQSRRPNTSFCFLDIRSPGLGDTAMYLCATSSRRGFSYEQYFGPGTRLTVT.

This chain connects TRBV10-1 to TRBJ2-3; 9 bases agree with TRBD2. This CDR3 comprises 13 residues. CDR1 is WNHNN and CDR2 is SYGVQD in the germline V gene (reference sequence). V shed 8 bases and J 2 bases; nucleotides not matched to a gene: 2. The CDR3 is CASASGATDTQYF. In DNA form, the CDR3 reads TGCGCCAGCGCTAGCGGGGCCACAGATACGCAGTATTTT.

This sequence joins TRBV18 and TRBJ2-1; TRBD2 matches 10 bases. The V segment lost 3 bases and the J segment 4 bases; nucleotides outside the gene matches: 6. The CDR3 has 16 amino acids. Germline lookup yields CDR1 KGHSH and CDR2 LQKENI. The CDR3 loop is CASSPLAGGYYNEQFF. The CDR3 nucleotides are TGTGCCAGCTCACCCTTAGCGGGGGGCTATTACAATGAGCAGTTCTTC.

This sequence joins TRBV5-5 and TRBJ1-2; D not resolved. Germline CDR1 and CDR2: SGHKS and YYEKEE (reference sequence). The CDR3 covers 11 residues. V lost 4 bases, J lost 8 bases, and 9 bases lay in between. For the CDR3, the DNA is TGTGCCAGCAGCCTGGACGGGGGCTACACCTTC. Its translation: CASSLDGGYTF. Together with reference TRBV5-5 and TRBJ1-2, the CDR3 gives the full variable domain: DAGVTQSPTHLIKTRGQQVTLRCSPISGHKSVSWYQQVLGQGPQFIFQYYEKEERGRGNFPDRFSARQFPNYSSELNVNALLLGDSALYLCASSLDGGYTFGSGTRLTVV.

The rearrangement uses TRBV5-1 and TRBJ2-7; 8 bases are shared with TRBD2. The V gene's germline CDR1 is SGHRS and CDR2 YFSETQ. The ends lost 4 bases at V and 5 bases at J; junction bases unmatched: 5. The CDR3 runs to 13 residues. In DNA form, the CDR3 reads TGCGCCAGCAGCGGCGGGACTAGGAACGAGCAGTACTTC. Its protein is CASSGGTRNEQYF.

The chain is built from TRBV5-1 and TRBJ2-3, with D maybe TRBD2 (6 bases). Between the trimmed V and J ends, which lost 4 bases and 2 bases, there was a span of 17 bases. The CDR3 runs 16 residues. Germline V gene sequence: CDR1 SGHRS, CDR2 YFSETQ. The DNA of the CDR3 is TGCGCCAGCAGCCCCCGGGGCGGGACGGACACAGATACGCAGTATTTT. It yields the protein CASSPRGGTDTDTQYF.

CDR3 residues: CASSPGGGSYNEQFF. The CDR3 DNA reads as TGTGCCAGCAGCCCCGGGGGGGGGTCCTACAATGAGCAGTTCTTC. The rearrangement joins TRBV11-2 to TRBJ2-1, with TRBD2 matching over 8 bases. The CDR3 runs 15 residues. Germline assignment: CDR1 SGHAT and CDR2 FQNNGV. The V gene end was trimmed by 5 bases and the J gene end by 1 base; junction bases not matched to a gene: 4.

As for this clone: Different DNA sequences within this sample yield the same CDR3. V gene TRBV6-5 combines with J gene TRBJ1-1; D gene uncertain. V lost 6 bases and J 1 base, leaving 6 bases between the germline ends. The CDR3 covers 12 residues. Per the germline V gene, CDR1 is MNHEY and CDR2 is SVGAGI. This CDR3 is CASSRGNTEAFF. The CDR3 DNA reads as TGTGCCAGCAGCCGGGGGAACACTGAAGCTTTCTTT.

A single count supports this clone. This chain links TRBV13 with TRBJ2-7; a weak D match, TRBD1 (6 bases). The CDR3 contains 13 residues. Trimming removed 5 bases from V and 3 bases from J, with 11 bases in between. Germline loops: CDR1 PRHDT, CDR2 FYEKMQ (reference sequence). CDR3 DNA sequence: TGTGCCAGCAGCCGACAGGTCAGCTACGAGCAGTACTTC. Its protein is CASSRQVSYEQYF.

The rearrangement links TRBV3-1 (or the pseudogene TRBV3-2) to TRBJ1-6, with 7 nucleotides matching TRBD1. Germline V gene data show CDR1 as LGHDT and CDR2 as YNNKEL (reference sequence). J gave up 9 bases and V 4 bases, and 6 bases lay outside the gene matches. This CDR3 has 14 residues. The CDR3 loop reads CASSPGQTSSPLHF. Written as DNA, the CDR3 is TGTGCCAGCAGCCCGGGACAGACGAGTTCACCCCTCCACTTT.